These 5 T cell receptor beta chains were all obtained from the same sample, sequenced in a study of blood T cell repertoires in COVID-19. Measured with immunoSEQ multiplex PCR; TCRdb has only the in-frame clones, and not every one. The top ten clones hold 11% of a sample with about 270,000 clones, approximately 85% of them seen once. What was sequenced was peripheral blood. These TCRs come from a woman between 65 and 79 years old with acute or convalescent COVID-19.

The V and J genes are TRBV7-8 and TRBJ2-7, with 7 bases that match TRBD1. J was trimmed by 5 bases and V by 4 bases; bases with no gene match: 8. There are 14 residues in the CDR3. Germline V gene sequence: CDR1 SGHVS, CDR2 FQNEAQ. The chain's CDR3 is CASSWKTGTNEQYF. The CDR3 DNA sequence: TGTGCCAGCAGCTGGAAGACAGGGACGAACGAGCAGTACTTC.

The V and J genes are TRBV10-1 and TRBJ2-3, with D perhaps TRBD1 (6 bases). Germline CDR1 reads WNHNN; CDR2 reads SYGVQD (reference sequence). Trimming took 6 bases from V and 6 from J, leaving 16 bases between them. The CDR3 runs 14 residues. The CDR3 DNA follows: TGCGCCAGCAGCGACCTGCAGGGGACCGATACGCAGTATTTT. Translation: CASSDLQGTDTQYF.

The V and J genes are TRBV6-1 and TRBJ2-7; 7 bases are shared with TRBD1. Germline V gene sequence: CDR1 MNHNS, CDR2 SASEGT. V shed 4 bases, J shed 3 bases, and the junction held 18 bases outside the gene matches. The CDR3 extends over 18 amino acids. In nucleotides, the CDR3 is TGTGCCAGCAGTGCAAGAGGGATAACGGACAGGCGAAACTACGAGCAGTACTTC. This translates into CASSARGITDRRNYEQYF.

This clone was found once. The rearrangement links TRBV6-5 to TRBJ2-3, with 9 bases that match TRBD2. Germline assignment: CDR1 MNHEY and CDR2 SVGAGI. CDR3 length equals 11 residues. Trimming took 6 bases from V and 11 from J; bases not matched to a gene: 3. The CDR3 is CASRQRGVQYF. In DNA form, the CDR3 reads TGTGCCAGCAGACAGCGGGGGGTGCAGTATTTT.

This sequence joins TRBV3-1 (or the pseudogene TRBV3-2) and TRBJ2-2; TRBD2 matches at 11 bases. V dropped 4 bases and J dropped 4; count of bases not matched to a gene: 5. CDR3 size: 16 residues. CDR1 is LGHDT and CDR2 is YNNKEL in the germline V gene (reference sequence). The CDR3 sequence: CASSPSGGTFTGELFF. The CDR3 DNA is TGTGCCAGCAGCCCTAGCGGGGGGACCTTCACCGGGGAGCTGTTTTTT.